This TCR beta chain derives from a study of shared clonotypes between healthy human individuals. The naive CD8 subset, CD45RO-negative cells positively selected for CCR7, excluded terminally differentiated effector memory CD45RA+ cells. Recent acute infections and vaccinations were absent in the healthy HIV-negative adult donors. Genomic DNA belonging to each subset was distributed in equal measure over several immunoSEQ plates. Generated by immunoSEQ multiplex PCR, the TCRdb table keeps only in-frame clones and is missing some. The table shows about 2 million clones, with about 95% occurring only once. Per the germline V gene, CDR1 is LGHNA and CDR2 is YSLEER. V was pared by 2 bases and J by 2 bases, with 10 bases between. The CDR3 is 14 amino acids.

The sequence came from a man aged 18 to 29 in good health. Sequenced material: naive CD8+ T cells sorted from blood. The chain employs TRBV4-3 and TRBJ2-7; no reliable D call. CDR3 in amino acids: CASSQTLGTYEQYF. The CDR3 bases are TGCGCCAGCAGCCAAACTTTGGGAACCTACGAGCAGTACTTC.